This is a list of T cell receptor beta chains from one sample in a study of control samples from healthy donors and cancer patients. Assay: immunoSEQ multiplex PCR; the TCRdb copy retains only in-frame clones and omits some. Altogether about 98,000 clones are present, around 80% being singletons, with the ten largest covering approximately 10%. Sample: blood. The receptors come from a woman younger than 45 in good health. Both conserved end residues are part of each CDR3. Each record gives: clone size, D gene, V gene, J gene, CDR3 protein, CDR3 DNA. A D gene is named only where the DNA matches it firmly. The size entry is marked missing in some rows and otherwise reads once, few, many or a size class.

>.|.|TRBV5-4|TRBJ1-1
CASSLSDWGNTEAFF
TGTGCCAGCAGCTTGTCCGATTGGGGCAACACTGAAGCTTTCTTT
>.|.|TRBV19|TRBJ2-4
CASRPRGAAGENIQYF
TGTGCCAGTAGACCCAGGGGGGCTGCAGGCGAAAACATTCAGTACTTC
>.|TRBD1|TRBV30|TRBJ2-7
CAWSPSGQGGYEQYF
TGTGCCTGGAGCCCCTCGGGACAGGGGGGCTACGAGCAGTACTTC
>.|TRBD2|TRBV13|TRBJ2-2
CASRRGGLGELFF
TGTGCCAGCAGGCGGGGGGGCTTAGGGGAGCTGTTTTTT
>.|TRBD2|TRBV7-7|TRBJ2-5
CASSAGGSETQYF
TGTGCTAGCAGCGCGGGGGGCTCGGAGACCCAGTACTTC
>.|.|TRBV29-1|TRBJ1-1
CSVTVTGVGSEAFF
TGCAGCGTTACTGTAACCGGGGTGGGCAGTGAAGCTTTCTTT
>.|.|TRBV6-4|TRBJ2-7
CASSEGREAYEQYF
TGTGCCAGCAGTGAAGGCAGGGAGGCCTACGAGCAGTACTTC
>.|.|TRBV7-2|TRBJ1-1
CASSLRLSEAFF
TGTGCCAGCAGCTTACGGCTAAGTGAAGCTTTCTTT
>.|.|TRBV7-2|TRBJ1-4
CASSLPQGGNEKLFF
TGTGCCAGCAGCCTCCCGCAGGGAGGTAATGAAAAACTGTTTTTT
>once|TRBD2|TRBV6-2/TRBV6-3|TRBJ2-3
CASSYTGTSGGKSTDTQYF
TGTGCCAGCAGTTACACCGGGACTAGCGGGGGAAAGAGCACAGATACGCAGTATTTT
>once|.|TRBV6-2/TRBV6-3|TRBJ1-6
CASSYSGSPLHF
TGTGCCAGCAGTTACTCGGGATCACCCCTCCACTTT
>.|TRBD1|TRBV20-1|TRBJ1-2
CSASTGASNYGYTF
TGCAGTGCTAGTACAGGGGCCTCGAACTATGGCTACACCTTC
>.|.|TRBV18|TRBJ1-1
CASSPGGLNTEAFF
TGTGCCAGCTCACCGGGAGGTCTGAACACTGAAGCTTTCTTT
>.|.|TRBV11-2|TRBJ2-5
CASSSVGVGETQYF
TGTGCCAGCAGCTCCGTAGGGGTCGGGGAGACCCAGTACTTC
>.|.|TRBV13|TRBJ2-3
CASSLPADTQYF
TGTGCCAGCAGCTTACCTGCAGATACGCAGTATTTT
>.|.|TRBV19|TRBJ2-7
CASSPQGVRGSEQYF
TGTGCCAGTAGTCCACAAGGGGTCAGAGGCTCCGAGCAGTACTTC
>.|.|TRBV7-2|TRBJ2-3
CASSLGTDTQYF
TGTGCCAGCAGCTTAGGCACAGATACGCAGTATTTT
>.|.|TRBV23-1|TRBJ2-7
CASSQTVGQRFSYEQYF
TGCGCCAGCAGTCAAACGGTCGGACAGCGCTTCTCCTACGAGCAGTACTTC
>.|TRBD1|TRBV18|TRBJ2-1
CASSLRQGASDEQFF
TGTGCCAGCTCACTACGACAGGGGGCGAGTGATGAGCAGTTCTTC
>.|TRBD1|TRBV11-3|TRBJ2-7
CASSPGQGRTYEQYF
TGTGCCAGCAGCCCCGGACAGGGACGGACCTACGAGCAGTACTTC
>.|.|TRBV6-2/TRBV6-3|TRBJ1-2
CASRPEGSNYGYTF
TGTGCCAGCCGCCCGGAGGGCAGCAACTATGGCTACACCTTC
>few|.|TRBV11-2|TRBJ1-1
CASSPNRNTEAFF
TGTGCCAGCAGCCCCAACCGGAACACTGAAGCTTTCTTT
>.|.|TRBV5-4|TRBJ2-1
CASSSGPSSYNEQFF
TGTGCCAGCAGCTCCGGCCCCAGCTCCTACAATGAGCAGTTCTTC
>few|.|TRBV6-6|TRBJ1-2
CASSYGASQGGYTF
TGTGCCAGCAGTTACGGGGCCAGTCAAGGAGGCTACACCTTC
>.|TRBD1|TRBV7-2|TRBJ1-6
CASSQTGGNSPLHF
TGTGCCAGCAGCCAGACAGGGGGGAATTCACCCCTCCACTTT
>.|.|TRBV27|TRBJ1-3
CASIYGQSGNTIYF
TGTGCCAGCATTTACGGACAGTCTGGAAACACCATATATTTT
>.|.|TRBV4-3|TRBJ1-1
CASSQGVNAEAFF
TGCGCCAGCAGCCAAGGAGTTAACGCTGAAGCTTTCTTT
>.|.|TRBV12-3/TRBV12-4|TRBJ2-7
CASSPLGYEQYF
TGTGCCAGCAGTCCCCTTGGTTACGAGCAGTACTTC
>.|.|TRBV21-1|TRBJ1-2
CASSRRLRRDYGYTF
TGTGCCAGCAGCAGGAGGCTCCGGAGGGACTATGGCTACACCTTC
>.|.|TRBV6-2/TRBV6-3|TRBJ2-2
CASSSHYTGELFF
TGTGCCAGCAGTTCCCACTACACCGGGGAGCTGTTTTTT
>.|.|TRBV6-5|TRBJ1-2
CASSRGRSNYGYTF
TGTGCCAGCAGCCGCGGCCGGTCTAACTATGGCTACACCTTC
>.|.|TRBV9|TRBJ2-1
CASSVGLTSYNEQFF
TGTGCCAGCAGCGTAGGACTAACCTCCTACAATGAGCAGTTCTTC
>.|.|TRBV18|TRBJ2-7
CASSPLEGRNYEQYF
TGTGCCAGCTCACCATTGGAGGGACGGAACTACGAGCAGTACTTC
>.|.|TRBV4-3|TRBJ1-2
CASSQDIRALGGYTF
TGCGCCAGCAGCCAAGATATTAGAGCTTTGGGCGGCTACACCTTC
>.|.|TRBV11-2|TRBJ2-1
CASSLSRQGADWTYNEQFF
TGTGCCAGCAGCTTATCTAGGCAGGGCGCGGACTGGACCTACAATGAGCAGTTCTTC
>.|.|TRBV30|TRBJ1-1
CAWDPRSAGWNTEAFF
TGTGCCTGGGACCCTCGCTCGGCAGGGTGGAACACTGAAGCTTTCTTT
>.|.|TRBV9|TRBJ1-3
CASSASDGNTIYF
TGTGCCAGCAGCGCTTCGGATGGAAACACCATATATTTT
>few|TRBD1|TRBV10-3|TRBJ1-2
CAISQDRDLGYTF
TGTGCCATCAGCCAAGACAGGGACCTTGGCTACACCTTC
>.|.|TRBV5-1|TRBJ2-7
CATPRGRGSYEQYF
TGCGCCACCCCTCGGGGGAGAGGGTCCTACGAGCAGTACTTC
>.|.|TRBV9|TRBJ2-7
CASSVEPAAEQYF
TGTGCCAGCAGCGTAGAACCCGCTGCCGAGCAGTACTTC
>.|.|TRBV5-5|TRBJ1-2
CASTHRTAYGYTF
TGTGCCAGCACCCACCGGACAGCCTATGGCTACACCTTC
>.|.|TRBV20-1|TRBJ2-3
CSVFSTDTQYF
TGCAGTGTGTTTAGCACAGATACGCAGTATTTT
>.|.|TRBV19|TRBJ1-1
CASSITGAEAFF
TGTGCCAGTAGTATTACTGGGGCTGAAGCTTTCTTT
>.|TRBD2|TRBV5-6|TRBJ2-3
CASSLSGGAADTQYF
TGTGCCAGCAGCTTGAGCGGGGGGGCCGCAGATACGCAGTATTTT
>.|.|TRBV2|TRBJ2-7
CASSSQGVREQYF
TGTGCCAGCAGCTCCCAGGGAGTCCGGGAGCAGTACTTC
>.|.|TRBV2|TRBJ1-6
CASSESGQSPLHF
TGTGCCAGCAGTGAGTCAGGGCAATCACCCCTCCACTTT
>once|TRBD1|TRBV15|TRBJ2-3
CATSRDQGQGADTQYF
TGTGCCACCAGCAGAGATCAGGGACAGGGTGCAGATACGCAGTATTTT
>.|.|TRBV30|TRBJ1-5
CAWSRDNQPQHF
TGTGCCTGGAGTAGGGACAATCAGCCCCAGCATTTT
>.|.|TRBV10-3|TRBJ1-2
CAISESRVNYGYTF
TGTGCCATCAGTGAGTCTCGGGTTAACTATGGCTACACCTTC
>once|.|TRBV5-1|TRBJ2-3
CASSLARTDTQYF
TGCGCCAGCAGCTTGGCGCGCACAGATACGCAGTATTTT
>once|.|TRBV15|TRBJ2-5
CATSRVFASKGETQYF
TGTGCCACCAGCAGAGTGTTTGCGTCCAAGGGGGAGACCCAGTACTTC
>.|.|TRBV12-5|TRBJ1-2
CASGTQVVWSHASGYTF
TGTGCTAGTGGCACTCAGGTGGTTTGGTCTCATGCGTCCGGCTACACCTTC
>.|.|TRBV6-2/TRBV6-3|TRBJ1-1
CASSSRFGGMNTEAFF
TGTGCCAGCAGTTCTCGATTCGGGGGCATGAACACTGAAGCTTTCTTT
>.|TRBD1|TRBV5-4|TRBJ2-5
CASSLRDRAGETQYF
TGTGCCAGCAGCCTCAGGGACAGGGCCGGGGAGACCCAGTACTTC